This TCR beta chain was profiled in a study of T cell responses to AZD1222 COVID-19 vaccine (dated by TCRdb to about 2021). With respect to the entire study: AZD1222 recipients with second doses at about 4 weeks or about 12 weeks were pooled, because spike-specific TCR depth and breadth did not differ between schedules. TCR sequencing covered more than 230 trial participants: 200 to 220 given two doses of AZD1222 and 26 given two doses of MenACWY control vaccine. Trial participants were enrolled by age into subgroups of 18-55, 56-69 and 70-plus years, and around 140, 26 and 57 TCR-sequenced participants, respectively, were included in these subgroups.

In the case of this clone: Which antigen it targets is not known. Base qualities are not recorded, but no much larger clone differs from it by a single base.

The CDR3 regions of human TCRbeta chains were analyzed by immunosequencing. The authors processed their data as follows. Repertoire TCRs were checked for matches against a reference library of SARS-CoV-2-specific TCRs that had been generated using the MIRA antigen-specificity platform. Breadth was defined as the fraction of unique TCRs that were SARS-CoV-2-associated, and depth was defined as the fraction of total T cells that were SARS-CoV-2-associated. Using the MIRA data, every spike-specific TCR was mapped to the spike region that the TCR reacted to and assigned to either a CD4 or a CD8 class. Log10-transformed breadth and depth values were compared by one-way ANOVA with Sidak's multiple comparisons tests. This immuneACCESS table, as held by TCRdb, lists in-frame sequences with V and J called but not all clones. Of the missing ones, under half trace to an unresolved V gene in checked studies; the others have no known cause. V and J calls and clone size are given by that table; D and trimming were obtained from the DNA. In this sample the table shows 90,000 to 150,000 clones, approximately 88% of which occur a single time. The ten largest clones capture under 4.5% of the sample.

The CDR3 has 17 amino acids, counting the end cysteine and phenylalanine. Just CDR3 DNA is preserved here, 51 bases in frame from base 1. The germline V gene encodes CDR1 SQVTM and CDR2 ANQGSEA. The V and J ends are trimmed by 0 bases and 5 bases, leaving 19 bases between them. Taken with the paper, the label for time point translates to: baseline before first vaccination. Vaccinee samples came from UK trials COV001 and COV002, including a single-blind randomized controlled phase 2/3 trial of AZD1222 (ChAdOx1 nCoV-19) in healthy adults. Trial participant PBMC samples were collected at day 0 and day 28 after the second dose for TCRbeta chain sequencing. Study-wide conclusions, independent of this receptor: Most participants were white British and females outnumbered males, and the authors suggested that clonal diversity may have been underestimated. In the small 56-69-year group, the increase in depth fell short of significance, most likely because of low power. Nearly half of unique spike-specific TCRs reportedly recognized epitopes outside regions mutated in the B.1.351 and B.1.1.7 variants. The vaccine-associated CD4 TCRs covered the entire spike protein, and the dominant responses fell in regions 160-218 and 743-854. Because no day 14 peak-response samples were available, repertoires were characterized only after the peak T cell response. Conclusions about previously exposed vaccinees are limited, since just five or six AZD1222 recipients were seropositive for SARS-CoV-2 at baseline. A significant rise in spike-specific TCR breadth and depth was observed after two AZD1222 doses relative to day 0 and relative to MenACWY recipients.

The clonotype was recovered from an adult in good health. The V and J segments used are TRBV29-1 and TRBJ2-2, and TRBD2 may be the D gene, going by 6 matching bases. Specimen: peripheral blood, collected on day 0 of AZD1222 vaccination. The CDR3 region reads CSVEELAGSPRTGELFF. The nucleotide sequence reads as follows: TGCAGCGTTGAAGAATTGGCGGGATCCCCTAGGACCGGGGAGCTGTTTTTT.